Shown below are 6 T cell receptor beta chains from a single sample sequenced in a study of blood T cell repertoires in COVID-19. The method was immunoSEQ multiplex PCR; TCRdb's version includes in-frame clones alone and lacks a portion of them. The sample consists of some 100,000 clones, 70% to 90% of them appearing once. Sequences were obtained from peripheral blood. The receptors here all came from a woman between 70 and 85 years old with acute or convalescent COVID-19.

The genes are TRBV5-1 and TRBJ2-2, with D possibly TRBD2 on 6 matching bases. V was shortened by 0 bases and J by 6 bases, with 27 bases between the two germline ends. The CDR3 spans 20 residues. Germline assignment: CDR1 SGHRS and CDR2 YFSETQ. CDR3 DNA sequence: TGCGCCAGCAGCTTGGCCTTAATCGGGGTTTCGACGGGGGTAGCCGGGGAGCTGTTTTTT. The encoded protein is CASSLALIGVSTGVAGELFF.

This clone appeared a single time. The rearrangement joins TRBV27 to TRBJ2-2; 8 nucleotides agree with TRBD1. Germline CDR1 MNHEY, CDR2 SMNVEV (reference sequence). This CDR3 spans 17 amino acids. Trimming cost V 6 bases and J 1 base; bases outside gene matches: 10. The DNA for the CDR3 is TGTGCCAGCAGCAAAGGTCCAGGGGGCAAGAACACCGGGGAGCTGTTTTTT. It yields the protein CASSKGPGGKNTGELFF.

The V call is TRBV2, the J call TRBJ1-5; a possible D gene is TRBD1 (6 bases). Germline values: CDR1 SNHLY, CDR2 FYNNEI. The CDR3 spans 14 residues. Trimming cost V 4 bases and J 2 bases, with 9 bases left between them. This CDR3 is CASSAGHGNQPQHF. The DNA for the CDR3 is TGTGCCAGCAGTGCGGGACACGGCAATCAGCCCCAGCATTTT.

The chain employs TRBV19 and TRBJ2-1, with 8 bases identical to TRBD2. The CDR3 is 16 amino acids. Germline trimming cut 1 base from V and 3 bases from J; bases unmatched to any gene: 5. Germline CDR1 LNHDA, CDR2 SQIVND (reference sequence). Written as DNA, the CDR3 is TGTGCCAGTAGTATAGCGGCTAGCGGGCGCTACAATGAGCAGTTCTTC. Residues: CASSIAASGRYNEQFF.

For the CDR3, the DNA is TGTGCCAGCAACGAAGCTTCTCGCACTGAAGCTTTCTTT. Translating gives CASNEASRTEAFF. The chain employs TRBV5-6 and TRBJ1-1; D uncertain. Per germline, CDR1 SGHDT and CDR2 YYEEEE. This CDR3 is 13 amino acids long. Trimming removed 6 bases from V and 4 bases from J, with 13 bases in between.

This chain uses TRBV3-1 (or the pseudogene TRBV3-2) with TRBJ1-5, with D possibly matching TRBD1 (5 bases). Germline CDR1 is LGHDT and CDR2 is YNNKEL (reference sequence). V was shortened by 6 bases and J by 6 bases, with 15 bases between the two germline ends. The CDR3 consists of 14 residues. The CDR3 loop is CASSVQGFGQPQHF. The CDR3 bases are TGTGCCAGCAGTGTTCAGGGTTTTGGTCAGCCCCAGCATTTT.